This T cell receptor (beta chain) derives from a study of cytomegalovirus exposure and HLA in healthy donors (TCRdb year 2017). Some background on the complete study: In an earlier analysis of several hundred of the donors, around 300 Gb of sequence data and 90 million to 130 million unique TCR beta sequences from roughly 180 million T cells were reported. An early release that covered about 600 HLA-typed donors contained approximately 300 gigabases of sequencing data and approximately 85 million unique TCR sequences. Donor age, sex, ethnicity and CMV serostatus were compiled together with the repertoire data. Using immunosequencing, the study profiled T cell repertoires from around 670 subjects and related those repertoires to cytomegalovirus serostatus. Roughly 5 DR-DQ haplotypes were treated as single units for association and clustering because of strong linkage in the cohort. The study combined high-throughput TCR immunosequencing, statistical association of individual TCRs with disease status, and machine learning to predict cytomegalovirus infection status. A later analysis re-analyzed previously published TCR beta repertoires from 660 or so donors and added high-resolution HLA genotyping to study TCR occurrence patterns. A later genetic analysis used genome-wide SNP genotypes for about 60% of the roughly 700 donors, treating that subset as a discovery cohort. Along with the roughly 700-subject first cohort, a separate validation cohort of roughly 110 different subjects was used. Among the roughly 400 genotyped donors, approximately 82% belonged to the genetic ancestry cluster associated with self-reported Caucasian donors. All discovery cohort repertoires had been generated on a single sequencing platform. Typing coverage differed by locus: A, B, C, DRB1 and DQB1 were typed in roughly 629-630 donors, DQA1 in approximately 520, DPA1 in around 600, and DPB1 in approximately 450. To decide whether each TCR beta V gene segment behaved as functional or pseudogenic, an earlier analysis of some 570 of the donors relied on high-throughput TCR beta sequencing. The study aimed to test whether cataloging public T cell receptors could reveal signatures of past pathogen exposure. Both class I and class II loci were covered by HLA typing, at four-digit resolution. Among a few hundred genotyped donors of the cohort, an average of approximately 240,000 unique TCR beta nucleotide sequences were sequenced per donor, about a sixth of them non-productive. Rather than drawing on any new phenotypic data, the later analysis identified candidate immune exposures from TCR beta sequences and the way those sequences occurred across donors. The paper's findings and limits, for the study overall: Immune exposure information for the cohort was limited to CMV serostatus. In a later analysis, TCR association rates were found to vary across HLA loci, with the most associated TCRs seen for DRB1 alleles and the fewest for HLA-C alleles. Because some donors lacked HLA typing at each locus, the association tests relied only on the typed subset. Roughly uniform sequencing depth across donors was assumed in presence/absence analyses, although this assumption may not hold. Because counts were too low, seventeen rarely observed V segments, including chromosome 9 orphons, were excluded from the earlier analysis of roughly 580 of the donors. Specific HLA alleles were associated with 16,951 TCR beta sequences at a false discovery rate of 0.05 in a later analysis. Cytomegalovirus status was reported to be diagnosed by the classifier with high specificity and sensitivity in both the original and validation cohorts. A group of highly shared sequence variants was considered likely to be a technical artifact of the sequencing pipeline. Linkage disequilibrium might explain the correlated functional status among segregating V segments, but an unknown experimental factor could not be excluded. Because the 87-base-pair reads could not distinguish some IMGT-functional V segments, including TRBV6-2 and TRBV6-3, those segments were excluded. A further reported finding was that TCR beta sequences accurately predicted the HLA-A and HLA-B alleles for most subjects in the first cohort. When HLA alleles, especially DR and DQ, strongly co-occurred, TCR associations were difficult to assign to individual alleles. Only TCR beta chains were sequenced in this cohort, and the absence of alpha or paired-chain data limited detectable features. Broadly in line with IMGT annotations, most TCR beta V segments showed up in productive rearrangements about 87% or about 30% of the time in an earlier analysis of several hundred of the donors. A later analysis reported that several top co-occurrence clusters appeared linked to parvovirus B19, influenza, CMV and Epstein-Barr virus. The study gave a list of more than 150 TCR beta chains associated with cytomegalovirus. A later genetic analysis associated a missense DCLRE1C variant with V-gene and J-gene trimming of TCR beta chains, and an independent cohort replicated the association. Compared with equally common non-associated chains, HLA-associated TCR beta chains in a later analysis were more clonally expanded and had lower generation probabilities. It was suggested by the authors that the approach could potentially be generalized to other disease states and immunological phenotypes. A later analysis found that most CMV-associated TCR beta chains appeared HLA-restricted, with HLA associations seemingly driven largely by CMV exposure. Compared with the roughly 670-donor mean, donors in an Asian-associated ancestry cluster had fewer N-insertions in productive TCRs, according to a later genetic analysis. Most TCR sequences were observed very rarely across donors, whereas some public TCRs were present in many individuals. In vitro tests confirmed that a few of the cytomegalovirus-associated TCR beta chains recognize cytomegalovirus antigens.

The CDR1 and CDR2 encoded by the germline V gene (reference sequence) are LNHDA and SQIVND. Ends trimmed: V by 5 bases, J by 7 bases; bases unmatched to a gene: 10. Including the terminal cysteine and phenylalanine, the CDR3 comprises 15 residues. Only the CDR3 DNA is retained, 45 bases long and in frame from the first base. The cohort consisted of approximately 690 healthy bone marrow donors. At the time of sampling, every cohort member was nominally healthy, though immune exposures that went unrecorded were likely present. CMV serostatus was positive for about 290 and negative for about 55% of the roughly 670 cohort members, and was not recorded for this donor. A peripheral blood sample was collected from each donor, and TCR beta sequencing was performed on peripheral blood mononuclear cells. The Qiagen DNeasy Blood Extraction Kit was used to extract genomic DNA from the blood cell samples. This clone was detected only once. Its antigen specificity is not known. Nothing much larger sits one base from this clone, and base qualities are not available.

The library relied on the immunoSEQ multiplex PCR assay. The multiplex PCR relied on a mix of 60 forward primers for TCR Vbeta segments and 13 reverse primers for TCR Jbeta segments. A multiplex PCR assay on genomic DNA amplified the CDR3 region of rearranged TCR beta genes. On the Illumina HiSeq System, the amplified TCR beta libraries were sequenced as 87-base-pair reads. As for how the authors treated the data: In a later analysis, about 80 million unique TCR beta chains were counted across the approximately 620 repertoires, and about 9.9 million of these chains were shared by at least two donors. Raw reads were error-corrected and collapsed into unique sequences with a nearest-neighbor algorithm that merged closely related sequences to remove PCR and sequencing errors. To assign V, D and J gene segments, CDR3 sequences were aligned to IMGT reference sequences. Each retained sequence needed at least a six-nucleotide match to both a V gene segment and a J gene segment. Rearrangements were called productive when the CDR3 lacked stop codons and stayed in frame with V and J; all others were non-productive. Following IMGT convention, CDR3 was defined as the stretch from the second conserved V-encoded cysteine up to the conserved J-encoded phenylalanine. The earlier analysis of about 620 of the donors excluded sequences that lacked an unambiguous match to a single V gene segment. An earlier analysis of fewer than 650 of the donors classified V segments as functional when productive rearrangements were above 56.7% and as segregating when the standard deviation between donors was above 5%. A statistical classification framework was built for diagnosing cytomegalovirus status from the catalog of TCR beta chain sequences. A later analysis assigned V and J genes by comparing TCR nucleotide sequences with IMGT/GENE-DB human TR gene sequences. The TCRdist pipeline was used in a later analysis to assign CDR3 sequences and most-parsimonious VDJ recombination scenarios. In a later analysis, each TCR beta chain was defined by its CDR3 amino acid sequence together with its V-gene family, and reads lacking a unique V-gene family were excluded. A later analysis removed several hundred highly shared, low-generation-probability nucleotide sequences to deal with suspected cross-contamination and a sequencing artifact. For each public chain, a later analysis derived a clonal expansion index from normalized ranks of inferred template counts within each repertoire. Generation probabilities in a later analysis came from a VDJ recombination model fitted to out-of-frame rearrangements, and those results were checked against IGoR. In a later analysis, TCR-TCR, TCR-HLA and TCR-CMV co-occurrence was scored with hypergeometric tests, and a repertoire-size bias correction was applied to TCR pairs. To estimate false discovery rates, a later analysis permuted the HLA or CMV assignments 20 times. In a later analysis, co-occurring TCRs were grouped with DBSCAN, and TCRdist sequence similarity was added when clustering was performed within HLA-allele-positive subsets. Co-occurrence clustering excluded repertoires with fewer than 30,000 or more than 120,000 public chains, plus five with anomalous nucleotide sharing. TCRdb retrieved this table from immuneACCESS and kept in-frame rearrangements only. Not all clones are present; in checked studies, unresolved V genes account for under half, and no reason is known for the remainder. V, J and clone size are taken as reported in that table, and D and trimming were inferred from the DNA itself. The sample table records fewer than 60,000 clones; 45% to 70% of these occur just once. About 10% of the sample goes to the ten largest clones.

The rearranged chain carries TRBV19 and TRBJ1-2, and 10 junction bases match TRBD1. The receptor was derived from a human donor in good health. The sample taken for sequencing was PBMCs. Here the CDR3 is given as CASSGRQGARFGYTF. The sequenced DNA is TGTGCCAGTAGTGGCAGACAGGGGGCGCGGTTTGGCTACACCTTC.